Described below is a single T cell receptor beta chain sequence and its context. Its antigen is unidentified. The sample is drawn from a study of tumor-infiltrating lymphocytes in primary liver carcinoma. Study information: Among the tumors, stages were T1-T3 N0M0 and sizes roughly 4 to 10 cm.

Co-extraction of both nucleic acids (RNA and DNA) used roughly 18-32 mg of unsorted bulk tissue. Looked up from germline, CDR1 is SQVTM and CDR2 is ANQGSEA. CDR3 length: 16 amino acids. The trim removed 6 bases at V and 4 bases at J, leaving 16 bases unmatched. Whole-study results and caveats: Tumor region pairs showed greater overlap than either tumor-adjacent or tumor-blood pairs did. The 250 largest clones made up significantly more of tumor than blood repertoires (p = 0.039).

Priming with a constant-region primer yielded TCR beta cDNA from 450 to 600 ng total RNA. The TCR beta library was amplified through three nested multiplex PCR rounds in a modified ARM-PCR procedure. With TRBV1-TRBV30 forward primers and a C-beta reverse primer, the first two PCR rounds were run for approximately 10 cycles each. MiXCR was run by TCRdb on the multiplex PCR reads, yielding one entry per CDR3 protein. The sample yields fewer than 70,000 distinct CDR3 sequences, about two thirds seen once. The receptor comes from a man in his forties or fifties with primary liver carcinoma and hepatitis B virus infection. The specimen sequenced was liver tumor tissue from sampling region 2. As to subset: tumor region T2, inferior pole. This sequence joins TRBV29-1 and TRBJ2-5; 8 bases fit TRBD1. For the CDR3, the DNA is TGCAGCGTGCCGGTGGGGACAGGATGCCTAGGAGAGACCCAGTACTTC. As protein: CSVPVGTGCLGETQYF.